This T cell receptor beta chain was captured by sequencing in a study of shared clonotypes between healthy human individuals. The overall study: Donor composition was two women and a few men, aged 18 to 49.

Comment on this clone: The sample has other DNA sequences that encode this CDR3 too.

This CDR3 contains 13 residues. The germline CDR1 and CDR2 sequences are SGHDT and YYEEEE. With 1 base removed from V and 4 bases from J, the gap between germline ends came to 8 bases. Naive CD8 isolation took CD45RO-negative cells positively selected for CCR7 and excluded terminally differentiated effector memory CD45RA+ cells. The donor population consisted of healthy HIV-negative adults with no recent acute infections or vaccinations. Produced via immunoSEQ multiplex PCR; TCRdb's table is partial and in-frame only. The sample includes 2 million or so clones, roughly 94% seen only once; the top ten take approximately 1.2%.

Sequencing was carried out using naive CD8+ T cells sorted from blood. V is TRBV5-6 and J is TRBJ1-2; maybe TRBD1 (5 bases). The TCR was taken from a man younger than 35 in good health. The CDR3 DNA follows: TGTGCCAGCAGCTTGCAGGGAAGCTATGGCTACACCTTC. Encoded protein: CASSLQGSYGYTF.